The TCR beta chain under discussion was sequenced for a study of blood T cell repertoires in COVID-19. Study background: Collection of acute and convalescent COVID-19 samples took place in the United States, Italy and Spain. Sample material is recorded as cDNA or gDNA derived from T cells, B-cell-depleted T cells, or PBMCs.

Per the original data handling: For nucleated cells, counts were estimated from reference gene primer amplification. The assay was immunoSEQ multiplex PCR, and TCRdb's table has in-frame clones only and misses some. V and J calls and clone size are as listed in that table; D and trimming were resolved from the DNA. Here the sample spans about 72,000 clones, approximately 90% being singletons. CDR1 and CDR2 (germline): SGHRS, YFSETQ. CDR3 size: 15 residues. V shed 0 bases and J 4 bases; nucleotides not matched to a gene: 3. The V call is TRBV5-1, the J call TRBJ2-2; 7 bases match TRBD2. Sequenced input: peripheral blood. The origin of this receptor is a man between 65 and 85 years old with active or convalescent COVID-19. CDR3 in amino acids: CASSLGGSGTGELFF. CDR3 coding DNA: TGCGCCAGCAGCTTGGGCGGGAGCGGCACCGGGGAGCTGTTTTTT.